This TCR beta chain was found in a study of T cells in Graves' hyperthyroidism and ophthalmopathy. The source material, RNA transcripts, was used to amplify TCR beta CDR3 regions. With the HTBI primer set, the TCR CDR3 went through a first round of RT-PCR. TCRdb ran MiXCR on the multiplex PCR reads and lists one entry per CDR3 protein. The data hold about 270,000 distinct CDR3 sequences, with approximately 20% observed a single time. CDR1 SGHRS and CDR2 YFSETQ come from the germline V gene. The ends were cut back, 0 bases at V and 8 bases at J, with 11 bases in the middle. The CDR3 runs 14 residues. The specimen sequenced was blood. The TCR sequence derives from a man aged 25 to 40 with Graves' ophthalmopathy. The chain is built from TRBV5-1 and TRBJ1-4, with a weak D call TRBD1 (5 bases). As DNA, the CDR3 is TGCGCCAGCAGCTTGGCCCCCGGGGGGGAAAAACTGTTTTTT. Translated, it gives CASSLAPGGEKLFF.